The 3 T cell receptor beta chains below come from one sample, sequenced in a study of T cells in Graves' hyperthyroidism and ophthalmopathy. Using RNA transcripts as the source, TCR beta CDR3 regions were amplified. First-round RT-PCR with HTBI primers amplified the TCR CDR3 region. TCRdb ran MiXCR on the multiplex PCR reads and lists one entry per CDR3 protein. The sample yields approximately 870,000 distinct CDR3 sequences, roughly 37% seen once. Sequencing was carried out using blood. These receptors all stem from a young man with Graves' hyperthyroidism.

The chain couples TRBV20-1 to TRBJ1-1, with D possibly matching TRBD1 (6 bases). The germline V and J ends were trimmed by 6 bases and 14 bases, with 19 bases remaining between them. The V gene's germline CDR1 is DFQATT and CDR2 SNEGSKA (reference sequence). The CDR3 is 11 amino acids. The CDR3 reads CSALGLAGAFF. The CDR3, as DNA: TGCAGTGCCCTCGGACTAGCGGGGGCCTTCTTT.

The CDR3 protein is CASSLEAGQLSYEQYF. DNA for the CDR3: TGTGCCAGCAGCCTGGAAGCGGGACAGCTATCTTACGAGCAGTACTTC. V usage is TRBV7-9 and J usage is TRBJ2-7; TRBD1 or TRBD2 may be the D gene (7 bases each). Trimming left V 5 bases short and J 4 bases short, with 21 bases between. This CDR3 contains 16 residues. Germline V gene data show CDR1 as SEHNR and CDR2 as FQNEAQ (reference sequence).

This clonotype was recorded many times. This sequence joins TRBV29-1 and TRBJ1-3; D might be TRBD1 (5 bases). This CDR3 has 13 amino acids. CDR1 and CDR2 from the germline V gene are SQVTM and ANQGSEA. V lost 3 bases and J lost 2, with 8 bases in between. The chain's CDR3 is CSVDGGTGNTIYF. The DNA of the CDR3 is TGCAGCGTTGATGGGGGGACTGGAAACACCATATATTTT.